A single count supports the clone carrying this TCR beta chain. The antigen is undetermined. V shed 0 bases and J 7 bases; nucleotides not matched to a gene: 8. Germline CDR1 reads SGDLS; CDR2 reads YYNGEE. The CDR3 loop spans 18 amino acids. Only in-frame clones appear in the TCRdb table, and some are missing; sequencing was by immunoSEQ multiplex PCR. The repertoire holds some 130,000 clones, with around four fifths as singletons. Time point denoted: week 11, during vaccination. With topical imiquimod, each dose of the vaccine consisted of 300 ug of mutant IDH1 20-mer peptide. The sample originates from a study of a mutant IDH1 vaccine in newly diagnosed glioma. Broader study findings: Seemingly, pseudoprogression had no relation to changes in the top peripheral T cell clonotypes.

The TCR sequence derives from a man aged 35-49 years with glioma. Sequences were derived from PBMCs, sampled from a glioma patient whose treatment included an IDH1 peptide vaccine. V is TRBV9 and J is TRBJ2-2; 14 positions agree with TRBD2. The CDR3 reads CASSVEGLAGVLDGELFF. CDR3 DNA sequence: TGTGCCAGCAGCGTAGAGGGACTAGCGGGAGTGTTGGACGGGGAGCTGTTTTTT.